This T cell receptor (beta chain) was captured in a study of cytomegalovirus exposure and HLA in healthy donors. A word on this clone: At one end the junction does not follow the germline gene, possibly because of a read error.

PCR amplification relied on 60 Vbeta primers (plus 13 Jbeta primers). This table comes from immunoSEQ multiplex PCR, and its TCRdb copy is limited to in-frame clones, with some not included. The sample holds 150,000 to 200,000 clones, approximately 90% seen once. CDR3 length: 12 amino acids. Germline CDR1 and CDR2: SNHLY and FYNNEI. The gene calls are TRBV2 and TRBJ2-1; D gene uncertain. Sequencing was done on a sample of PBMCs. This TCR was sampled from a boy under 10 years old in good health and CMV-seronegative. CDR3 protein: CASRGVNNQQFF. CDR3 in DNA: TGTGCCAGCAGAGGAGTCAACAATCAGCAGTTCTTC.